The clone carrying this T cell receptor beta chain was found a few times. What it recognizes is unknown. This sample is drawn from a study of vaccination and CD4 T cells after COVID-19. Overall study: Either the Pfizer-BioNTech BNT162b2 or Moderna mRNA-1273 vaccine was given as two doses.

Findings and limits, study-wide: Only after vaccination were a median about 87% of convalescents' reactive clones seen.

Sequence data for DNA of cultured CD4+ T cells were generated by the Oncomine TCR Beta short-read assay. Genomic DNA from cultured CD4+ T cells was extracted. TCRdb reprocessed the PCR reads via MiXCR and lists one record per CDR3 protein. This table holds about 10,000 distinct CDR3 sequences, around 59% found once. This CDR3 comprises 14 residues. Germline CDR1 DFQATT, CDR2 SNEGSKA (reference sequence). V lost 1 base and J 5 bases, leaving 9 bases between the germline ends. The treatment is: roughly 11-day PBMC culture with coronavirus spike peptide pools or control peptides (ViraFEST assay). ViraFEST expanded antigen-specific T cells with peptide pools, then sequenced TCRs.

The V call is TRBV20-1, the J call TRBJ2-6; D not resolved. The sequenced sample was CD4+ T cells from blood, cultured in vitro. The TCR originated in a human donor who had recovered from COVID-19. The CDR3 DNA is TGCAGTGCTAGAGCGGACCCCCGGGCCAACGTCCTGACTTTC. The encoded protein is CSARADPRANVLTF.